This T cell receptor beta chain is from a study of CD8+CD57+ T cells in acquired aplastic anemia. Turning to the study itself: Sorted CD4+ plus CD8+ cells gave DNA averaging about 3.2 ug.

CD8+CD57+ cell expansion had been shown by flow cytometry in patients chosen for sequencing. Patients were treatment-naive when blood was sampled. There are 14 residues in the CDR3. Germline V lookup: CDR1 MNHEY, CDR2 SMNVEV (reference sequence). With 0 bases removed from V and 6 bases from J, the gap between germline ends came to 12 bases. In the case of this clonotype: The antigen remains undetermined.

General study findings and limits: Around 27 sequences, all CD8+ CDR3, were shared between patients and controls.

Investigators profiled TCR beta VDJ and CDR3 from genomic DNA template. One entry per CDR3 protein, called by TCRdb with MiXCR from the reads. This sample has around 500,000 distinct CDR3 sequences, with 25% to 40% found just once. Sequencing was done on a sample of sorted CD4+, CD8+, or CD8+CD57+ T cells (not recorded which) from PBMCs. The chain combines TRBV27 with TRBJ2-7; D unclear. The origin of this receptor is a human donor with aplastic anemia. The CDR3 here is CASSLSGRGREQYF. The CDR3 DNA is TGTGCCAGCAGTTTATCGGGTAGAGGCCGCGAGCAGTACTTC.